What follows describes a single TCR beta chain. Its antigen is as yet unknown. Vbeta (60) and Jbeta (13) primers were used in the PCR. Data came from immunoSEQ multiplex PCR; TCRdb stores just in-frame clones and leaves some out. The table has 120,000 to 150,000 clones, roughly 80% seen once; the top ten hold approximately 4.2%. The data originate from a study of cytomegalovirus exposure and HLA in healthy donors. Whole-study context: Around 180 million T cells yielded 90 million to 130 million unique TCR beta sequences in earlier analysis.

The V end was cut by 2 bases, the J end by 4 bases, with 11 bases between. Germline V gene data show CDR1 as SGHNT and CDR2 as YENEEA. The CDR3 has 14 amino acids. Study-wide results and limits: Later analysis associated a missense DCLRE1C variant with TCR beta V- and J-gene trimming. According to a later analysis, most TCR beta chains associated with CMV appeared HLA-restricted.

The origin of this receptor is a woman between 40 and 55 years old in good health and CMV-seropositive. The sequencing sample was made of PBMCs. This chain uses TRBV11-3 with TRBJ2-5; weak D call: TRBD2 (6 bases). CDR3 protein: CASSLPGEPETQYF. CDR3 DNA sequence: TGTGCCAGCAGCTTACCGGGGGAGCCAGAGACCCAGTACTTC. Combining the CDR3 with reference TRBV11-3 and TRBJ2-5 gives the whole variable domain EAGVVQSPRYKIIEKKQPVAFWCNPISGHNTLYWYLQNLGQGPELLIRYENEEAVDDSQLPKDRFSAERLKGVDSTLKIQPAELGDSAVYLCASSLPGEPETQYFGPGTRLLVL.